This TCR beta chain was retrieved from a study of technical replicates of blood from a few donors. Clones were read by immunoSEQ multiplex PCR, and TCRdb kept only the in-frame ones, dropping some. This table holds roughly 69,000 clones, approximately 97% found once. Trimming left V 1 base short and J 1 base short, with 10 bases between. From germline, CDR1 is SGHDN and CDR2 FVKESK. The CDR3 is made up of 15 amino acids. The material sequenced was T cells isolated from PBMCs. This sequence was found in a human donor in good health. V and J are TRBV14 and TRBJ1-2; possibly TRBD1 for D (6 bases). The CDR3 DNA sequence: TGTGCCAGCAGCCAAGTCAGGGACATTAACTATGGCTACACCTTC. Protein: CASSQVRDINYGYTF.